The 30 T cell receptor beta chains below all came from one sample that was sequenced in a study of shared clonotypes between healthy human individuals. Measured with immunoSEQ multiplex PCR; TCRdb has only the in-frame clones, and not every one. This table has 2,500,000 or so clones, 85% to 95% appearing once. Sequenced material: naive CD4+ T cells from PBMCs. Subset: CD45RA+ positively selected. The source is a man younger than 30 in good health. Some clones in this sample may be carry-over from other donors' samples.

As for this clone: A much larger clone lies a single base off, so this may be a read error. The sample carries other DNA sequences with the same CDR3. This chain uses TRBV7-2 with TRBJ1-5; D gene ambiguous. The CDR3 extends over 13 amino acids. V lost 1 base, J lost 0 bases, and 1 base lay in between. Germline V CDR1 and CDR2: SGHTA, FQGNSA. The CDR3 here is CASSLDSNQPQHF. The DNA of the CDR3 is TGTGCCAGCAGCTTAGATAGCAATCAGCCCCAGCATTTT.

This clone was seen once. The chain links TRBV11-2 to TRBJ2-5, with no clear D. The germline V and J ends were trimmed by 3 bases and 4 bases, with 12 bases remaining between them. The CDR3 has 14 residues. CDR1 is SGHAT and CDR2 is FQNNGV in the germline V gene. In nucleotides, the CDR3 is TGTGCCAGCAGCTTCATACCGAACCCAGAGACCCAGTACTTC. Translation: CASSFIPNPETQYF.

The chain uses TRBV4-1 and TRBJ2-2, with 14 bases fitting TRBD2. The CDR3 consists of 16 residues. Germline V gives CDR1 MGHRA, CDR2 YSYEKL. The V gene end was trimmed by 6 bases and the J gene end by 4 bases; junction bases not matched to a gene: 4. The CDR3 spells CASSRGLAGGTGELFF. The CDR3 nucleotides read TGCGCCAGCAGTCGAGGACTAGCGGGAGGCACCGGGGAGCTGTTTTTT.

Note on this clone: This sample also contains other DNA sequences that code for the same CDR3. The rearrangement joins TRBV5-1 to TRBJ2-7; D ambiguous. CDR1 and CDR2 (germline): SGHRS, YFSETQ. The CDR3 extends over 15 amino acids. V lost 0 bases to trimming and J lost 0 bases, with 10 bases between them. The CDR3 nucleotides are TGCGCCAGCAGCTTGGCGGCAGGCCCCTCCTACGAGCAGTACTTC. As protein: CASSLAAGPSYEQYF.

The chain joins TRBV18 to TRBJ1-5; 9 positions match TRBD1. The ends lost 0 bases at V and 1 base at J; junction bases unmatched: 7. Germline lookup yields CDR1 KGHSH and CDR2 LQKENI. This CDR3 contains 18 residues. The CDR3 here is CASSPPETGGGSNQPQHF. CDR3 DNA: TGTGCCAGCTCACCACCGGAGACAGGGGGTGGGAGCAATCAGCCCCAGCATTTT.

This sequence joins TRBV4-3 and TRBJ2-7; D perhaps matches TRBD2 (6 bases). The CDR3 runs 15 residues. Per germline, CDR1 LGHNA and CDR2 YSLEER. V was trimmed by 4 bases and J by 1 base, leaving 14 bases between them. CDR3 bases: TGCGCCAGCAGCCGACGACTAGTAGGGTCCTACGAGCAGTACTTC. It specifies CASSRRLVGSYEQYF.

The chain couples TRBV30 to TRBJ2-1, with 7 bases aligning to TRBD1. CDR1 is GTSNPN and CDR2 is SVGIG in the germline V gene (reference sequence). The CDR3 runs to 16 residues. V was clipped by 1 base and J by 8 bases; unmatched bases: 14. The CDR3 sequence: CAWSDLLTGLKHEQFF. The CDR3 DNA follows: TGTGCCTGGAGTGACCTACTGACAGGGTTGAAACATGAGCAGTTCTTC.

The V gene is TRBV5-8, the J gene TRBJ1-2, with a weak D call TRBD1 (5 bases). This CDR3 is 13 amino acids long. Germline lookup yields CDR1 SGHTS and CDR2 YDEGEE. V lost 6 bases and J 8 bases, leaving 17 bases between the germline ends. For the CDR3, the DNA is TGTGCCAGCATCATACGGGGACGAGGAGGCTACACCTTC. Translating it yields CASIIRGRGGYTF.

Written as DNA, the CDR3 is TGTGCCAGCAGTCGGGTCGGAGACTCCTACGAGCAGTACTTC. It yields the protein CASSRVGDSYEQYF. The chain combines TRBV6-5 with TRBJ2-7, with unresolved D. Trimming stripped 5 bases from V and 0 bases from J, with 11 bases between. In germline, CDR1 is MNHEY, CDR2 SVGAGI. The CDR3 has 14 amino acids.

The gene calls are TRBV28 and TRBJ2-1, with 12 nucleotides matching TRBD1. The V and J ends lost 3 bases and 6 bases, in that order; junction bases with no gene match: 6. CDR1 and CDR2 (germline): MDHEN, SYDVKM. The CDR3 is 16 amino acids. The CDR3 loop is CASSFAGDRGLNEQFF. The DNA of the CDR3 is TGTGCCAGCAGTTTCGCGGGGGACAGGGGGCTCAATGAGCAGTTCTTC.

The V and J genes are TRBV4-1 and TRBJ2-1, with TRBD1 matching over 9 bases. This CDR3 comprises 16 residues. Germline V gene lookup returns CDR1 MGHRA and CDR2 YSYEKL. V was pared by 1 base and J by 4 bases, with 5 bases of the junction left unmatched. This chain's CDR3 is CASSQGETGGYNEQFF. CDR3 sequence (DNA): TGCGCCAGCAGCCAAGGTGAGACAGGGGGTTACAATGAGCAGTTCTTC.

Points on this clone: Within the sample, other DNA sequences also encode this same CDR3. CDR3 sequence (DNA): TGTGCCAGCAGTTTCCTGGATAGCAATCAGCCCCAGCATTTT. Encoded protein: CASSFLDSNQPQHF. The gene calls are TRBV28 and TRBJ1-5; no clear D gene. The length of the CDR3 is 14 residues. CDR1 MDHEN and CDR2 SYDVKM come from the germline V gene. With 3 bases removed from V and 0 bases from J, the gap between germline ends came to 6 bases.

The gene calls are TRBV5-6 and TRBJ1-6; TRBD1 might be the D (5 bases). In germline, CDR1 is SGHDT, CDR2 YYEEEE. The CDR3 is 12 amino acids. Trimming removed 7 bases at V and 6 bases at J, with 8 bases between. In nucleotides, the CDR3 is TGTGCCAGCTCAGGGATTAATTCACCCCTCCACTTT. This gives the protein CASSGINSPLHF.

This clone was picked up a small number of times. This specimen includes other DNA sequences encoding the same CDR3. The rearrangement joins TRBV7-3 to TRBJ2-5; D is unclear. The CDR3 has 13 residues. CDR1 is SGHTA, CDR2 FQGTGA, per germline. V lost 1 base, J lost 1 base, and 4 bases lay in between. The CDR3 region is CASSLIPQETQYF. The CDR3 region has the DNA TGTGCCAGCAGCTTAATACCCCAAGAGACCCAGTACTTC.

The chain recombines TRBV19 with TRBJ2-3; 9 bases line up with TRBD2. From germline, CDR1 is LNHDA and CDR2 SQIVND (reference sequence). Trimming removed 8 bases from V and 3 bases from J; junction bases left unmatched: 9. The CDR3 spans 15 residues. For the CDR3, the DNA is TGTGCCAGTGGAACTAGCGGGCAAGGAACAGATACGCAGTATTTT. Protein: CASGTSGQGTDTQYF.

The chain has TRBV5-4 and TRBJ2-2; D uncertain. V was clipped by 5 bases and J by 0 bases, with 14 bases between them. This CDR3 comprises 16 residues. Germline CDR1 SGHNT, CDR2 YYREEE (reference sequence). The CDR3 region has the DNA TGTGCCAGCAGAGCCGGACGGAATACGAACACCGGGGAGCTGTTTTTT. Translating it yields CASRAGRNTNTGELFF. Complete variable domain (other parts from reference TRBV5-4 and TRBJ2-2): ETGVTQSPTHLIKTRGQQVTLRCSSQSGHNTVSWYQQALGQGPQFIFQYYREEENGRGNFPPRFSGLQFPNYSSELNVNALELDDSALYLCASRAGRNTNTGELFFGEGSRLTVL.

The CDR3 reads CASSLGRWETQYF. CDR3 DNA sequence: TGTGCCAGTAGCCTGGGGCGGTGGGAGACCCAGTACTTC. This rearrangement joins TRBV19 to TRBJ2-5, with TRBD1 as a possible D gene (5 bases). Deletions cut 6 bases from V and 5 bases from J, with 13 bases between. Germline V lookup: CDR1 LNHDA, CDR2 SQIVND (reference sequence). The CDR3 totals 13 residues. The entire variable domain, with the rest obtained from reference TRBV19 and TRBJ2-5, is as follows: DGGITQSPKYLFRKEGQNVTLSCEQNLNHDAMYWYRQDPGQGLRLIYYSQIVNDFQKGDIAEGYSVSREKKESFPLTVTSAQKNPTAFYLCASSLGRWETQYFGPGTRLLVL.

The rearrangement joins TRBV7-7 to TRBJ2-7; 7 bases fit TRBD2. Unmatched junction bases numbered 10, after V lost 3 bases and J lost 5 bases. Germline CDR1 is SSHAT and CDR2 is FNYEAQ (reference sequence). CDR3 size: 15 residues. The CDR3 loop reads CASSLGGGRVHEQYF. DNA of the CDR3: TGTGCCAGCAGCTTGGGCGGCGGGAGAGTCCACGAGCAGTACTTC. Full variable domain (missing parts from reference TRBV7-7 and TRBJ2-7): GAGVSQSPRYKVTKRGQDVTLRCDPISSHATLYWYQQALGQGPEFLTYFNYEAQPDKSGLPSDRFSAERPEGSISTLTIQRTEQRDSAMYRCASSLGGGRVHEQYFGPGTRLTVT.

The chain carries TRBV5-1 and TRBJ1-3; D gene uncertain. Trimming shortened V by 4 bases and J by 3 bases, and 14 bases separated the two germline ends. The CDR3 totals 15 residues. Germline V gene sequence: CDR1 SGHRS, CDR2 YFSETQ. The CDR3 reads CASSPPGGGGNTIYF. CDR3 DNA sequence: TGCGCCAGCAGCCCCCCGGGCGGCGGTGGAAACACCATATATTTT. The entire variable domain, with the rest obtained from reference TRBV5-1 and TRBJ1-3, is as follows: KAGVTQTPRYLIKTRGQQVTLSCSPISGHRSVSWYQQTPGQGLQFLFEYFSETQRNKGNFPGRFSGRQFSNSRSEMNVSTLELGDSALYLCASSPPGGGGNTIYFGEGSWLTVV.

J is TRBJ2-7 and V is TRBV6-6; D might be TRBD2 (6 bases). Trimming left V 6 bases short and J 1 base short, with 16 bases between. Germline lookup yields CDR1 MNHNY and CDR2 SVGAGI (reference sequence). CDR3 size: 15 residues. The CDR3 DNA reads TGTGCCAGCAGCAACCTTGGAGGGCCATCCTACGAGCAGTACTTC. This codes for CASSNLGGPSYEQYF.

The CDR3 nucleotides are TGTGCCAGCAGCTCGGCCACTGAAGCTTTCTTT. Protein: CASSSATEAFF. The chain couples TRBV7-9 to TRBJ1-1; unclear D gene. V lost 4 bases and J lost 4, with 4 bases in between. The CDR3 has 11 amino acids. Germline assignment: CDR1 SEHNR and CDR2 FQNEAQ (reference sequence).

The chain links TRBV5-1 to TRBJ1-4, with D tentatively TRBD1 (6 bases). This CDR3 spans 16 amino acids. V lost 4 bases, J lost 4 bases, and 17 bases lay in between. Germline CDR1 and CDR2: SGHRS and YFSETQ. CDR3 amino acids: CASSGRVQGRNEKLFF. The DNA for the CDR3 is TGCGCCAGCAGCGGAAGGGTACAGGGACGTAATGAAAAACTGTTTTTT.

V is TRBV6-7 and J is TRBJ2-1; D is uncertain. TRBV6-7 is sorted into the ORF group, with uncertain function. The CDR3 covers 15 residues. Trimming pared 6 bases from V and 3 bases from J, leaving 15 bases between. The DNA for the CDR3 is TGTGCCAGCAGCCAAGCTTTTAAGGGCTACAATGAGCAGTTCTTC. Translation: CASSQAFKGYNEQFF.

V and J are TRBV5-1 and TRBJ2-3; 9 bases match TRBD2. The CDR3 contains 15 residues. Germline V CDR1 and CDR2: SGHRS, YFSETQ. Unmatched junction bases numbered 9, after V lost 4 bases and J lost 6 bases. For the CDR3, the DNA is TGCGCCAGCAGCAACGGGACTAGCAGAGGGGATACGCAGTATTTT. Amino acid sequence: CASSNGTSRGDTQYF.

The J gene is TRBJ2-1, the V gene TRBV29-1; D possibly corresponds to TRBD1 (6 bases). There are 13 residues in the CDR3. Trimming shortened V by 7 bases and J by 7 bases, and 17 bases separated the two germline ends. In germline, CDR1 is SQVTM, CDR2 ANQGSEA. The CDR3 here is CSAEGVIGNEQFF. The CDR3 coding sequence is TGCAGCGCCGAGGGGGTAATCGGGAATGAGCAGTTCTTC.

The chain carries TRBV9 and TRBJ2-1, with 7 positions matching TRBD2. The germline gives CDR1 SGDLS, CDR2 YYNGEE. Losses at the gene ends were 3 bases for V and 4 bases for J; bases not matched to a gene: 10. The length of the CDR3 is 16 residues. The CDR3 is CASSEGGPLVYNEQFF. CDR3 nucleotide sequence: TGTGCCAGCAGCGAGGGAGGGCCGTTGGTTTACAATGAGCAGTTCTTC.

This chain connects TRBV25-1 to TRBJ1-1, with D perhaps TRBD1 (6 bases). CDR1 and CDR2 (germline): MGHDK, SYGVNS. Trimming removed 5 bases at V and 2 bases at J, with 9 bases between. This CDR3 has 13 residues. The CDR3 sequence: CASSHRVNTEAFF. The CDR3, as DNA: TGTGCCAGCAGTCACAGGGTAAACACTGAAGCTTTCTTT.

The chain links TRBV5-8 to TRBJ2-5; no definite D call. Germline values: CDR1 SGHTS, CDR2 YDEGEE. V lost 4 bases, J lost 6 bases, and 7 bases lay in between. The CDR3 contains 11 residues. The CDR3 DNA is TGTGCCAGCAGCCATAGCCAGACCCAGTACTTC. This codes for CASSHSQTQYF. Together with reference TRBV5-8 and TRBJ2-5, the CDR3 gives the full variable domain: EAGVTQSPTHLIKTRGQQATLRCSPISGHTSVYWYQQALGLGLQFLLWYDEGEERNRGNFPPRFSGRQFPNYSSELNVNALELEDSALYLCASSHSQTQYFGPGTRLLVL.

This clone showed up just once. The sample has other DNA sequences that encode this CDR3 too. The rearrangement links TRBV5-4 to TRBJ1-1; D gene ambiguous. The CDR3 has 13 amino acids. Per germline, CDR1 SGHNT and CDR2 YYREEE (reference sequence). V was shortened by 4 bases and J by 1 base, with 8 bases between the two germline ends. The CDR3 loop reads CASSSLPNTEAFF. The CDR3 coding sequence is TGTGCCAGCAGCAGTCTTCCGAACACTGAAGCTTTCTTT.

A word on this clone: Other DNA sequences of this sample code for an identical CDR3. The CDR3 bases are TGTGCCAGCAGCTTGGTGCAGGGTGGCGAGCAGTACTTC. It yields the protein CASSLVQGGEQYF. The chain uses TRBV5-6 and TRBJ2-7; weak D call: TRBD1 (5 bases). V was cut by 0 bases and J by 6 bases, with 10 bases left in between. The CDR3 has 13 residues. Germline CDR1 is SGHDT and CDR2 is YYEEEE.